Presented here are 29 T cell receptor beta chains from one specimen sequenced in a study of graft-versus-host responses after intestinal transplantation. Which antigens these TCRs recognize remains unknown. TCRdb's table, derived via immunoSEQ multiplex PCR, lists solely in-frame clones and lacks some. The data hold tens of thousands of clones, with 91% observed a single time. The specimen was unstimulated CD4+ T cells sorted from spleen or lymph node cells, collected before intestinal transplant. All receptors come from a human donor who received an intestinal transplant.

The gene calls are TRBV29-1 and TRBJ2-2; no firm D call. This CDR3 is built from 15 residues. Germline-derived CDR1 and CDR2 are SQVTM and ANQGSEA. The ends were cut back, 0 bases at V and 5 bases at J, with 13 bases in the middle. The CDR3 here is CSVEDLGWRTGELFF. The CDR3 DNA reads as TGCAGCGTTGAAGATCTCGGGTGGAGAACCGGGGAGCTGTTTTTT.

This clone was seen just once. In nucleotides, the CDR3 is TGTGCCAGCAGGGGGACAGGGACCGGGGAGCTGTTTTTT. Amino acid sequence: CASRGTGTGELFF. The genes are TRBV2 and TRBJ2-2; 9 bases line up with TRBD1. Trimming cost V 6 bases and J 5 bases; bases outside gene matches: 1. The CDR3 length is 13 residues. Germline V gene lookup returns CDR1 SNHLY and CDR2 FYNNEI.

This chain joins TRBV7-9 and TRBJ2-1; TRBD2 matches 10 bases. Germline V gives CDR1 SEHNR, CDR2 FQNEAQ (reference sequence). The CDR3 extends over 15 amino acids. V was clipped by 5 bases and J by 2 bases; unmatched bases: 3. This CDR3 reads CASSGSGGPYNEQFF. CDR3 DNA sequence: TGTGCCAGCAGCGGTAGCGGGGGGCCCTACAATGAGCAGTTCTTC.

The genes are TRBV10-3 and TRBJ2-3, with D possibly matching TRBD1 (5 bases). Germline V gives CDR1 ENHRY, CDR2 SYGVKD. V was shortened by 0 bases and J by 0 bases, with 10 bases between the two germline ends. CDR3 length: 16 amino acids. The CDR3 region is CAISESGASSTDTQYF. CDR3 nucleotides: TGTGCCATCAGTGAGTCTGGGGCTTCTAGCACAGATACGCAGTATTTT.

CDR3 amino acids: CASSGGEREKLFF. For the CDR3, the DNA is TGTGCCAGTAGTGGGGGGGAGCGTGAAAAACTGTTTTTT. The chain has TRBV19 and TRBJ1-4; D might be TRBD1 (5 bases). CDR3 length: 13 residues. Germline V gene sequence: CDR1 LNHDA, CDR2 SQIVND (reference sequence). Trimming took 5 bases from V and 7 from J, leaving 11 bases between them.

Here the CDR3 DNA reads TGCGCCAGCGGTTCGTACCCGAGCGGGGGCACAGATACGCAGTATTTT. This gives the protein CASGSYPSGGTDTQYF. The chain employs TRBV5-1 and TRBJ2-3; 7 bases line up with TRBD2. V trimming: 7 bases; J trimming: 1 base; junction bases outside the gene matches: 12. Germline lookup yields CDR1 SGHRS and CDR2 YFSETQ. The CDR3 extends over 16 amino acids.

The chain is built from TRBV7-9 and TRBJ2-6; weak D call: TRBD1 (6 bases). The CDR3 is made up of 16 amino acids. Trimming pared 4 bases from V and 2 bases from J, leaving 12 bases between. Per the germline V gene, CDR1 is SEHNR and CDR2 is FQNEAQ (reference sequence). The CDR3 reads CASSYRTGPGANVLTF. The CDR3 DNA is TGTGCCAGCAGCTACCGTACAGGGCCTGGGGCCAACGTCCTGACTTTC.

As DNA, the CDR3 is TGTGCCAGCAGAGAAATTGGGACAGCGAACACCGGGGAGCTGTTTTTT. It yields the protein CASREIGTANTGELFF. The chain couples TRBV6-1 to TRBJ2-2, with 7 positions matching TRBD1. This CDR3 comprises 16 residues. CDR1 is MNHNS and CDR2 is SASEGT in the germline V gene. V trimming: 6 bases; J trimming: 0 bases; junction bases outside the gene matches: 7.

The chain employs TRBV30 and TRBJ1-5; D gene uncertain. Trimming took off 2 bases at V and 4 bases at J, with 12 bases between the two ends. Germline CDR1 is GTSNPN and CDR2 is SVGIG (reference sequence). The CDR3 loop spans 14 amino acids. DNA of the CDR3: TGTGCCTGGAGTCTCTCCCAGTGGAATCAGCCCCAGCATTTT. Residues: CAWSLSQWNQPQHF.

This clone appeared once. CDR3 protein: CASTPRGGAQETQYF. CDR3 DNA sequence: TGTGCCAGCACTCCGAGGGGGGGGGCCCAAGAGACCCAGTACTTC. The rearrangement joins TRBV6-5 to TRBJ2-5, with D perhaps matching TRBD2 (7 bases). Germline V lookup: CDR1 MNHEY, CDR2 SVGAGI. The CDR3 runs to 15 residues. V lost 7 bases and J lost 1, with 16 bases in between.

The genes are TRBV19 and TRBJ1-6; D might be TRBD1 (6 bases). The CDR3 spans 15 residues. Germline V gene data show CDR1 as LNHDA and CDR2 as SQIVND (reference sequence). V was cut by 7 bases and J by 10 bases, with 20 bases left in between. The CDR3 DNA reads TGTGCCAGTACTAAACAGGGACGCTTGGGATCACCCCTCCACTTT. It is translated as CASTKQGRLGSPLHF.

V and J are TRBV6-5 and TRBJ1-1, with D unclear. CDR1 and CDR2 from the germline V gene are MNHEY and SVGAGI. The CDR3 length is 15 residues. The V end was cut by 2 bases, the J end by 1 base, with 11 bases between. The CDR3: CASSYDGAGNTEAFF. The CDR3, as DNA: TGTGCCAGCAGTTACGATGGTGCAGGGAACACTGAAGCTTTCTTT.

The chain combines TRBV10-2 with TRBJ2-3, with TRBD2 identical over 9 bases. Germline V gene sequence: CDR1 WSHSY, CDR2 SAAADI. Trimming at V came to 5 bases and at J to 5 bases, leaving 11 bases not matched to a gene. The length of the CDR3 is 16 residues. DNA for the CDR3: TGCGCCAGCAGTTTAAGGCAGCGGGGGGCGGGAGATACGCAGTATTTT. It is translated as CASSLRQRGAGDTQYF.

The chain links TRBV19 to TRBJ1-1, with a tentative D call TRBD1 (5 bases). The CDR3 totals 15 residues. Trimming took off 9 bases at V and 1 base at J, with 18 bases between the two ends. CDR1 is LNHDA, CDR2 SQIVND, per germline (reference sequence). The CDR3 bases are TGTGCCAGCAGGAGCGGGGCAAGCGGGAACACTGAAGCTTTCTTT. It is translated as CASRSGASGNTEAFF.

This clone appeared once. The CDR3 DNA reads TGTGCCAGTAGTATAGGGAAAGGGGACACAGATACGCAGTATTTT. Encoded protein: CASSIGKGDTDTQYF. The chain is built from TRBV19 and TRBJ2-3, with D possibly being TRBD1 (5 bases). Trimming cost V 1 base and J 2 bases, with 10 bases left between them. Germline V gene lookup returns CDR1 LNHDA and CDR2 SQIVND (reference sequence). There are 15 residues in the CDR3.

The chain uses TRBV27 and TRBJ1-2, with a weak D call TRBD1 (5 bases). The CDR3 extends over 13 amino acids. CDR1 is MNHEY, CDR2 SMNVEV, per germline (reference sequence). The V and J ends lost 2 bases and 2 bases respectively, with 6 bases between them. The CDR3 region is CASSLRGNYGYTF. CDR3 in DNA: TGTGCCAGCAGTTTAAGGGGCAACTATGGCTACACCTTC.

This rearrangement joins TRBV19 to TRBJ1-5; 8 bases fit TRBD1. Germline trimming cut 7 bases from V and 0 bases from J; bases unmatched to any gene: 11. The CDR3 covers 17 residues. The germline V gene has CDR1 LNHDA and CDR2 SQIVND (reference sequence). The CDR3 DNA reads TGTGCCAGTACCCTCGGACAGGGCGGCTATAGCAATCAGCCCCAGCATTTT. Its protein is CASTLGQGGYSNQPQHF.

The gene calls are TRBV6-6 and TRBJ1-1; D is possibly TRBD1 (5 bases). V was trimmed by 5 bases and J by 4 bases, leaving 11 bases between them. The germline gives CDR1 MNHNY, CDR2 SVGAGI (reference sequence). The CDR3 extends over 13 amino acids. Written as DNA, the CDR3 is TGTGCCAGCAGTCGAGGACAACTCACTGAAGCTTTCTTT. Translating it yields CASSRGQLTEAFF.

This clone appeared a single time. The chain combines TRBV11-2 with TRBJ2-3, with D possibly matching TRBD1 (6 bases). The CDR3 covers 15 residues. Germline CDR1 is SGHAT and CDR2 is FQNNGV. V dropped 4 bases and J dropped 2 bases, with 13 bases sitting between them. CDR3 in DNA: TGTGCCAGCAGCTCGCAGGGGCCCTCCACAGATACGCAGTATTTT. Translating it yields CASSSQGPSTDTQYF.

The chain links TRBV6-5 to TRBJ2-1; 7 nucleotides agree with TRBD1. Germline V lookup: CDR1 MNHEY, CDR2 SVGAGI. V was pared by 4 bases and J by 4 bases, with 4 bases of the junction left unmatched. CDR3 length: 14 amino acids. CDR3 in amino acids: CASSLTGSYNEQFF. CDR3 nucleotides: TGTGCCAGCAGTTTGACAGGGTCTTACAATGAGCAGTTCTTC.

This rearrangement joins TRBV11-2 to TRBJ2-7, with 8 bases matching TRBD1. The J segment lost 4 bases and the V segment lost 6 bases, leaving 17 bases of the junction unmatched. The germline gives CDR1 SGHAT, CDR2 FQNNGV. The CDR3 is 17 residues long. CDR3 sequence reads: CASRSLRETGERYEQYF. The CDR3 bases are TGTGCCAGCAGATCGTTACGGGAGACAGGGGAGAGGTACGAGCAGTACTTC. Drawing the rest from reference TRBV11-2 and TRBJ2-7, the complete variable domain is EAGVAQSPRYKIIEKRQSVAFWCNPISGHATLYWYQQILGQGPKLLIQFQNNGVVDDSQLPKDRFSAERLKGVDSTLKIQPAKLEDSAVYLCASRSLRETGERYEQYFGPGTRLTVT.

In DNA form, the CDR3 reads TGTGCCAGCAGCTTATCGACCGGGGGGATAAATAACTATGGCTACACCTTC. Its translation is CASSLSTGGINNYGYTF. The rearrangement joins TRBV7-2 to TRBJ1-2, with a possible D match to TRBD1 (5 bases). The V and J ends lost 2 bases and 1 base respectively, with 17 bases between them. CDR1 and CDR2 (germline): SGHTA, FQGNSA. This CDR3 is 17 amino acids long.

The CDR3 loop is CASSIDNRGGSEAFF. The CDR3 DNA sequence: TGTGCCAGTAGTATAGATAACAGGGGGGGCTCTGAAGCTTTCTTT. The chain has TRBV19 and TRBJ1-1; the match to TRBD1 covers 8 bases. The germline gives CDR1 LNHDA, CDR2 SQIVND (reference sequence). The CDR3 consists of 15 residues. Trimming took 0 bases from V and 6 from J; bases not matched to a gene: 6.

This chain links TRBV18 with TRBJ1-1; a possible D gene is TRBD1 (5 bases). Trimming took off 3 bases at V and 5 bases at J, with 19 bases between the two ends. Germline lookup yields CDR1 KGHSH and CDR2 LQKENI. The CDR3 length is 16 residues. The CDR3 region is CASSPGGRGGLTEAFF. CDR3 DNA: TGTGCCAGCTCACCCGGTGGAAGGGGAGGGTTAACTGAAGCTTTCTTT.

This clone showed up just a few times. The rearrangement uses TRBV6-5 and TRBJ1-6; TRBD1 agrees at 9 bases. The CDR3 has 16 amino acids. V lost 0 bases and J lost 5; bases outside the gene matches: 2. Germline V gene lookup returns CDR1 MNHEY and CDR2 SVGAGI. The CDR3 DNA sequence: TGTGCCAGCAGTTACTCTACAGGGGGCAATAATTCACCCCTCCACTTT. Amino acids: CASSYSTGGNNSPLHF.

The chain carries TRBV7-2 and TRBJ2-5; 10 bases are a match to TRBD2. The CDR3 spans 17 residues. V was clipped by 0 bases and J by 1 base; unmatched bases: 5. Germline V CDR1 and CDR2: SGHTA, FQGNSA. DNA for the CDR3: TGTGCCAGCAGCTTAGCGAGTACTAGCGGGGTCCAAGAGACCCAGTACTTC. Amino acid sequence: CASSLASTSGVQETQYF.

The V and J genes are TRBV5-1 and TRBJ1-4; no clear D. Deletions cut 2 bases from V and 0 bases from J, with 11 bases between. Germline CDR1 SGHRS, CDR2 YFSETQ. This CDR3 is built from 16 residues. The DNA for the CDR3 is TGCGCCAGCAGCTTCGCGAGGCAAACAACTAATGAAAAACTGTTTTTT. It codes for CASSFARQTTNEKLFF.

This chain joins TRBV18 and TRBJ2-3; 11 bases agree with TRBD1. This CDR3 contains 16 residues. CDR1 and CDR2 (germline): KGHSH, LQKENI. V shed 3 bases, J shed 4 bases, and the junction held 6 bases outside the gene matches. Written as DNA, the CDR3 is TGTGCCAGCTCACCCCTCGGACAGGGGGCCGCAGATACGCAGTATTTT. Translation: CASSPLGQGAADTQYF.

The rearrangement joins TRBV30 to TRBJ2-7, with 7 bases lining up with TRBD1. The J call may not be correct, given that the DNA end is closer to TRBJ2-5. CDR1 and CDR2 (germline): GTSNPN, SVGIG (reference sequence). This CDR3 contains 13 residues. The CDR3 sequence is CAWSVRGPETQYF. The CDR3 DNA is TGTGCCTGGAGTGTAAGGGGGCCAGAGACCCAGTACTTC.